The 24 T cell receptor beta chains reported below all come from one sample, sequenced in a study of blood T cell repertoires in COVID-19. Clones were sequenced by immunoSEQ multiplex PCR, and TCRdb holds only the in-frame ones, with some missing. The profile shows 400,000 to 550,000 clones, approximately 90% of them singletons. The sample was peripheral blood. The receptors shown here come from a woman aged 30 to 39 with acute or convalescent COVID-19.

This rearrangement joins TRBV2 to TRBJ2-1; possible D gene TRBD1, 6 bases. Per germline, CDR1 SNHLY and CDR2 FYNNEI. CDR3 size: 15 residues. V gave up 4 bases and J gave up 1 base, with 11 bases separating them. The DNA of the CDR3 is TGTGCCAGCAGTGGGACAGTGGGGTCCTACAATGAGCAGTTCTTC. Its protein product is CASSGTVGSYNEQFF.

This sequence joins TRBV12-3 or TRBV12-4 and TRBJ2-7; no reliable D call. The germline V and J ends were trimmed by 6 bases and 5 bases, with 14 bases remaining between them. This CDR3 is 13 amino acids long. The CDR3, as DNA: TGTGCCAGCAGCTTTTCGTCTTATCACGAGCAGTACTTC. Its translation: CASSFSSYHEQYF.

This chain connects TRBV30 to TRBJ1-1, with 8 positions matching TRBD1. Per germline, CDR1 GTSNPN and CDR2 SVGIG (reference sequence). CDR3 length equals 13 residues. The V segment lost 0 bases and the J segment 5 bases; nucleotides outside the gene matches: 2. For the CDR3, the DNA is TGTGCCTGGAGTGTACAGGGGGAAACTGAAGCTTTCTTT. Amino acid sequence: CAWSVQGETEAFF.

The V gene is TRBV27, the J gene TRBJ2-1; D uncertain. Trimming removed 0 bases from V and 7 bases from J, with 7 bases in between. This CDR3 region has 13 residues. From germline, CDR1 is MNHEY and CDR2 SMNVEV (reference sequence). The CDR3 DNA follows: TGTGCCAGCAGTTTATCTCGCAGGAATGAGCAGTTCTTC. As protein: CASSLSRRNEQFF.

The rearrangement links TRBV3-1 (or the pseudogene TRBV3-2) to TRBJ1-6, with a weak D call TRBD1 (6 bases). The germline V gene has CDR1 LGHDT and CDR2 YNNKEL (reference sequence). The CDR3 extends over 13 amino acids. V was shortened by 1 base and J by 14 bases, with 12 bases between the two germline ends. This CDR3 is CASSQGQVLALHF. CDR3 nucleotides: TGTGCCAGCAGCCAAGGACAGGTTCTTGCCCTCCACTTT.

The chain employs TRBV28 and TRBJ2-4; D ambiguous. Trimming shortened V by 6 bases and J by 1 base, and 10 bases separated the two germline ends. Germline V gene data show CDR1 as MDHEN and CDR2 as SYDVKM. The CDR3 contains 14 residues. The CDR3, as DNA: TGTGCCAGCAGCGCTACCCCCGCCAAAAACATTCAGTACTTC. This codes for CASSATPAKNIQYF. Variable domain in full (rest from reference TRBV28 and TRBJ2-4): DVKVTQSSRYLVKRTGEKVFLECVQDMDHENMFWYRQDPGLGLRLIYFSYDVKMKEKGDIPEGYSVSREKKERFSLILESASTNQTSMYLCASSATPAKNIQYFGAGTRLSVL.

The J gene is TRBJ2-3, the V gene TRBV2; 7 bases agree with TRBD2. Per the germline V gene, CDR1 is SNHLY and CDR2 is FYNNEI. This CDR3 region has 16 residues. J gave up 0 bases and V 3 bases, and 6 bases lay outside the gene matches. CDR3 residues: CASSDGGGRSTDTQYF. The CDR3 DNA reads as TGTGCCAGCAGTGATGGGGGGGGACGGAGCACAGATACGCAGTATTTT.

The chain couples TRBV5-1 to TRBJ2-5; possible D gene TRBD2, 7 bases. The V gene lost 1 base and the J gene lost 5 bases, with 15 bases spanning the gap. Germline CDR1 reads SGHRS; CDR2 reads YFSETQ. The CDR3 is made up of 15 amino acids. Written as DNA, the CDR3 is TGCGCCAGCAGCTTGTTGGGGGGGCCGGGGGAGACCCAGTACTTC. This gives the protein CASSLLGGPGETQYF.

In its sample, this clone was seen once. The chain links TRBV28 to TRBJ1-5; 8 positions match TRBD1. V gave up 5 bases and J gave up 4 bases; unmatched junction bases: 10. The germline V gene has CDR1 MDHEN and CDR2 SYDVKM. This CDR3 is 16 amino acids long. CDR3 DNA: TGTGCCAGCAGTCCTCGAGGACAGGGAATAAATCAGCCCCAGCATTTT. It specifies CASSPRGQGINQPQHF. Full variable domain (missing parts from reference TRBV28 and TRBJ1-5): DVKVTQSSRYLVKRTGEKVFLECVQDMDHENMFWYRQDPGLGLRLIYFSYDVKMKEKGDIPEGYSVSREKKERFSLILESASTNQTSMYLCASSPRGQGINQPQHFGDGTRLSIL.

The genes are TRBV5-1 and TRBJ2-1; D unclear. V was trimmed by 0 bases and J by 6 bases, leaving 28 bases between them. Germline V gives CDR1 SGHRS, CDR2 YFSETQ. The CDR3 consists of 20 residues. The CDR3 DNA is TGCGCCAGCAGCTTGGAGACCCGGAGTGGGTTAGTTCAGTACGGCAATGAGCAGTTCTTC. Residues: CASSLETRSGLVQYGNEQFF.

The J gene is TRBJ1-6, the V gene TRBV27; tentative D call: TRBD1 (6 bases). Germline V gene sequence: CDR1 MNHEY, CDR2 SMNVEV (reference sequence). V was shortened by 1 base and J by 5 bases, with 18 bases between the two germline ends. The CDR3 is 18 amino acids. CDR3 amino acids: CASSLWGQTRSDNSPLHF. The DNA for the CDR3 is TGTGCCAGCAGTTTATGGGGACAAACTCGATCGGATAATTCACCCCTCCACTTT.

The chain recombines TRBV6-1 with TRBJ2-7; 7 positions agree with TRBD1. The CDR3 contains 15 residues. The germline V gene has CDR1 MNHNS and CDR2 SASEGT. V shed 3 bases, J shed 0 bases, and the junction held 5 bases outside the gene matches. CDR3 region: CASSDGAGGSYEQYF. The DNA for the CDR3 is TGTGCCAGCAGTGACGGGGCAGGGGGCTCCTACGAGCAGTACTTC.

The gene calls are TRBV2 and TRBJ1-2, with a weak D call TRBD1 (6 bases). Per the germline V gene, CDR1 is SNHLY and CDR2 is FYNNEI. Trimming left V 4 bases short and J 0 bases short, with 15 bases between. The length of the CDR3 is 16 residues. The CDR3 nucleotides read TGTGCCAGCAGTGTAAGGGGGTCGGAAGCTAACTATGGCTACACCTTC. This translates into CASSVRGSEANYGYTF.

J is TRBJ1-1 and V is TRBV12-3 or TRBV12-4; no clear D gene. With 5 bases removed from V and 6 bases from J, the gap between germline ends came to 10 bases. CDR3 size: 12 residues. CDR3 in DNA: TGTGCCAGCAGTCCGCTCTATGCTGAAGCTTTCTTT. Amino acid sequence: CASSPLYAEAFF.

The CDR3 region is CASSYSGAAYEQYF. The CDR3, as DNA: TGTGCCAGCAGTTACTCAGGGGCCGCCTACGAGCAGTACTTC. The chain is built from TRBV6-2 or TRBV6-3 and TRBJ2-7; a weak D match, TRBD1 (5 bases). CDR1 MNHEY and CDR2 SVGEGT come from the germline V gene. Trimming removed 0 bases at V and 2 bases at J, with 8 bases between. CDR3 length: 14 residues.

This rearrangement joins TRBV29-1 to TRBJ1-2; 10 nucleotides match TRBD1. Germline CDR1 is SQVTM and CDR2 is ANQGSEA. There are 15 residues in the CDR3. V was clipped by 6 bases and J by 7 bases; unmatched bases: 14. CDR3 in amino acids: CSVERGQGKNSGYTF. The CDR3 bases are TGCAGCGTGGAAAGGGGACAGGGGAAAAATAGTGGCTACACCTTC. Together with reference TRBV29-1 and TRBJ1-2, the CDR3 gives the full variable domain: SAVISQKPSRDICQRGTSLTIQCQVDSQVTMMFWYRQQPGQSLTLIATANQGSEATYESGFVIDKFPISRPNLTFSTLTVSNMSPEDSSIYLCSVERGQGKNSGYTFGSGTRLTVV.

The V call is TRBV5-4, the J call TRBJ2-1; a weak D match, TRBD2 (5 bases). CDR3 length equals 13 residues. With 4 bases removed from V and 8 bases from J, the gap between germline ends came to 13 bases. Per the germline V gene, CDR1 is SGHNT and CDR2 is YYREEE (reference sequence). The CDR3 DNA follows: TGTGCCAGCAGCCACACTAGAGAGTATGAGCAGTTCTTC. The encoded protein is CASSHTREYEQFF.

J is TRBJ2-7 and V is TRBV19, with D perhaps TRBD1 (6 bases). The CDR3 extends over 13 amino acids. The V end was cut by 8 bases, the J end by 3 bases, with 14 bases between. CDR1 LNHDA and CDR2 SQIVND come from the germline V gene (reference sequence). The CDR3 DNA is TGTGCCAGTGCCTTGGGGGCTTACTACGAGCAGTACTTC. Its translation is CASALGAYYEQYF.

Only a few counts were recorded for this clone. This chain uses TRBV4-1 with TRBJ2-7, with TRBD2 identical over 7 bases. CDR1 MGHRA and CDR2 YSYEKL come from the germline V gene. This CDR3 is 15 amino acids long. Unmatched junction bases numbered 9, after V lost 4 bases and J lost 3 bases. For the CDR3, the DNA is TGCGCCAGCAGCCCTTATGGGGAGGGGCTCTACGAGCAGTACTTC. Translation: CASSPYGEGLYEQYF.

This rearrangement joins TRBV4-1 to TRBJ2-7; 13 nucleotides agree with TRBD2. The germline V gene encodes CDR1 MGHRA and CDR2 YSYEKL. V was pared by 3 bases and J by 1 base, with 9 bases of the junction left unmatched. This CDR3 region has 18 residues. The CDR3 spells CASSQLLAGGRVSYEQYF. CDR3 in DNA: TGCGCCAGCAGCCAGTTACTAGCGGGGGGGCGCGTATCCTACGAGCAGTACTTC.

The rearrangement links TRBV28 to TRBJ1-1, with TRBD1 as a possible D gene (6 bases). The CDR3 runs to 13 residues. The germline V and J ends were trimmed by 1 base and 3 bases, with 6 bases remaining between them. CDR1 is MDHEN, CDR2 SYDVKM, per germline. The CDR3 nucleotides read TGTGCCAGCAGTTTATCAGGGGACACTGAAGCTTTCTTT. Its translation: CASSLSGDTEAFF.

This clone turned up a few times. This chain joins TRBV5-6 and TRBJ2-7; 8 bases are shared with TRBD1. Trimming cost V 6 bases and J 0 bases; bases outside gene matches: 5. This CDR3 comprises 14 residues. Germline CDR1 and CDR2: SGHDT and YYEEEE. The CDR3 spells CASTRDRSSYEQYF. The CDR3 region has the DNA TGTGCCAGCACCCGGGACAGGAGCTCCTACGAGCAGTACTTC.

The CDR3 nucleotides are TGTGCCAGCAGTCCCGGGACAGGGACCGGGAACACCATATATTTT. This encodes CASSPGTGTGNTIYF. The rearrangement links TRBV28 to TRBJ1-3, with 9 bases aligning to TRBD1. The CDR3 length is 15 residues. With 5 bases clipped from V and 7 bases from J, the junction kept 9 bases outside the gene matches. Per germline, CDR1 MDHEN and CDR2 SYDVKM.

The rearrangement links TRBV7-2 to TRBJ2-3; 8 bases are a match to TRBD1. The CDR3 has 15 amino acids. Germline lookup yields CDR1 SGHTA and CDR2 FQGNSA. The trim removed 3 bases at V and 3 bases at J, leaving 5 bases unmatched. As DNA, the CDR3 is TGTGCCAGCAGCTTGAGGCGACAGGGGACAGATACGCAGTATTTT. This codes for CASSLRRQGTDTQYF.